This entry lists 10 T cell receptor gamma chains sequenced from one sample in a study of γδ T cells in repeated Plasmodium falciparum infection. Bulk repertoires came from Vgamma9/Vdelta2+ or Vdelta2-negative gammadelta T cells flow-sorted from PBMC. TCRdb applied CATT to the multiplex PCR reads for clone calling. This table has some 14,000 gamma-chain clones, 1.6% appearing once. Sequenced: gamma-delta T cells from blood. These TCRs come from a pool of human donors (malaria-infected and uninfected, not separated).

This clone was detected many times. Only one base separates this from a far larger clonotype, so it likely reflects a read error. Other DNA variants within this sample encode the same CDR3. The chain has TRGV9 and TRGJP. As TCRdb names no J gene, one was assigned here on the basis of a DNA match to germline. CDR3 size: 16 residues. Germline values: CDR1 GITISATS, CDR2 ISYDGTV (reference sequence). V shed 1 base and J 11 bases; nucleotides not matched to a gene: 8. CDR3 protein: CALWEVTELGKKIKVF. CDR3 in DNA: TGTGCCTTGTGGGAGGTTACGGAGCTGGGCAAAAAAATCAAGGTATTT.

In its sample, this clone was seen many times. A read error is the likely source, as a far larger clone sits one nucleotide away. Other nucleotide sequences from this sample produce the same CDR3. The V call is TRGV9, the J call TRGJ1 or TRGJ2. TCRdb offers no J gene call, so here the DNA was matched to germline to obtain one. This CDR3 spans 16 amino acids. Germline values: CDR1 GITISATS, CDR2 ISYDGTV (reference sequence). The DNA of the CDR3 is TGCGCCTTGTGGGAGGTCCACTACGAGAATTATTATAAGAAACTCTTT. It specifies CALWEVHYENYYKKLF.

Concerning this clone: The amino acid sequence in TCRdb belongs to a much larger clone and departs from this DNA's translation at residue 5, likely a sequencing read error; the sequence shown is translated from the DNA. The J gene is TRGJ1 or TRGJ2, the V gene TRGV9. The J gene is not listed in TCRdb, so it was assigned here from a DNA match to germline. Looked up from germline, CDR1 is GITISATS and CDR2 is ISYDGTV (reference sequence). CDR3 length: 13 amino acids. CDR3 loop: CALWVVRGDKKLF. For the CDR3, the DNA is TGTGCCTTGTGGGTGGTGAGGGGGGATAAGAAACTCTTT.

Many counts were recorded for this clone. The mismatch at residue 5 between this DNA's translation and the TCRdb protein of a much larger clone likely reflects a read error; the protein shown is translated from the DNA. The chain carries TRGV9 and TRGJ1 or TRGJ2. The CDR3 has 13 residues. Per the germline V gene, CDR1 is GITISATS and CDR2 is ISYDGTV (reference sequence). The CDR3 is CALWGVHRYKKLF. CDR3 in DNA: TGTGCCTTGTGGGGGGTGCACCGGTATAAGAAACTCTTT.

This clone was seen at least ten times. With only one base between it and a far larger clone, this is likely a read error. Other DNA sequences in the same sample also yield this CDR3. This chain joins TRGV9 and TRGJ1 or TRGJ2. The V segment lost 1 base and the J segment 11 bases; nucleotides outside the gene matches: 5. This CDR3 has 11 amino acids. Germline V gene data show CDR1 as GITISATS and CDR2 as ISYDGTV (reference sequence). CDR3 sequence (DNA): TGTGCCTTGTGGGAGGTACCCGAGAAACTCTTT. Translation: CALWEVPEKLF.

This clone occurred many times. The TCRdb protein, from a much larger clone, departs from this DNA's translation at residue 8, likely by read error; the protein shown derives from the DNA. The V and J genes are TRGV2 and TRGJP. J lost 6 bases, V lost 1 base, and 6 bases had no gene match. Germline lookup yields CDR1 EGSNGY and CDR2 YDSYNSKV. This CDR3 has 17 amino acids. In DNA form, the CDR3 reads TGTGCCACCTGGGACGGTCGAAGAGAGTTGGGCAAAAAAATCAAGGTATTT. Encoded protein: CATWDGRRELGKKIKVF.

This clone appeared many times. The protein held in TCRdb is that of a much larger clone and does not match this DNA's translation at residue 5, likely because of a read error; the protein shown is translated from the DNA. This rearrangement joins TRGV9 to TRGJP. TCRdb leaves out the J gene; it was filled in here by matching the DNA to germline. CDR1 and CDR2 (germline): GITISATS, ISYDGTV (reference sequence). The CDR3 loop spans 19 amino acids. J was trimmed by 3 bases and V by 5 bases; bases with no gene match: 13. The CDR3 region has the DNA TGTGCCTTGTGGGGGCAAACAAACCAGCAAGAGTTGGGCAAAAAAATCAAGGTATTT. It is translated as CALWGQTNQQELGKKIKVF.

This clone has a count of ten or more. The TCRdb record carries a much larger clone's protein, which differs from this DNA's translation at residue 6; a read error is the likely cause, and the protein listed here is the DNA translation. The chain joins TRGV3 to TRGJ1 or TRGJ2. TCRdb supplies no J gene; here it was assigned by aligning the nucleotide sequence to germline. The germline V gene has CDR1 VTNTFY and CDR2 YDVSTARD (reference sequence). After removal of 6 bases from V and 5 bases from J, the junction contained 4 bases not matched to a gene. CDR3 length: 11 amino acids. The CDR3 DNA reads as TGTGCCACCTGGCATCATTATAAGAAACTCTTT. Translated: CATWHHYKKLF.

This clone appeared many times. A far larger clone lies a single base away; this is likely a read error. Additional DNA sequences in this sample encode the identical CDR3. V usage is TRGV9 and J usage is TRGJ1 or TRGJ2. This CDR3 is 14 amino acids long. Germline CDR1 and CDR2: GITISATS and ISYDGTV (reference sequence). In DNA form, the CDR3 reads TGTGCCTTGTGGGAGGTGCCTTACGGTTATAAGAAACTCTTC. Encoded protein: CALWEVPYGYKKLF.

This clone occurred many times. The TCRdb protein comes from a much larger clone and disagrees with this DNA's translation at residue 6, likely due to a read error; the protein given here is derived from the DNA. The V gene is TRGV3, the J gene TRGJ1 or TRGJ2. The germline V gene encodes CDR1 VTNTFY and CDR2 YDVSTARD (reference sequence). V trimming: 3 bases; J trimming: 4 bases; junction bases outside the gene matches: 18. The CDR3 covers 17 residues. The DNA for the CDR3 is TGTGCCACCTGGGACGGGCGAGGGCTGTTGGGATATTATAAGAAACTCTTT. Translated, it gives CATWDGRGLLGYYKKLF.